The rows below give T cell receptor beta chains drawn from one sample of a study of OX40 agonist ivuxolimab in advanced cancers. Assay used: immunoSEQ multiplex PCR; TCRdb lists only in-frame clones, some missing. This repertoire shows around 81,000 clones, 80% to 90% found once; its top ten account for 5.5% to 7%. This specimen was CD4+ or CD8+ T cells sorted from blood, taken in a trial of the OX40 agonist ivuxolimab. The receptors originated from an adult with an advanced solid tumor such as melanoma, head and neck, liver or kidney cancer. Each CDR3 is given with its conserved first and last residue. A D gene is named only where the DNA matches it firmly. Not every row has a clone size; where given, it reads once, few, many or a size class.

>TRBV11-2|TRBJ2-1|few|-
TGTGCCAGCAGCTTAGTCGGCGGCCTAACTGACAATGAGCAGTTCTTC
CASSLVGGLTDNEQFF
>TRBV19|TRBJ2-5|-|-
TGTGCCAGTACGACCTTCAATGGGGAGACCCAGTACTTC
CASTTFNGETQYF
>TRBV9|TRBJ2-7|-|TRBD2
TGTGCCAGCAGCCCCCCAGCGGGAACGGGCTACGAGCAGTACTTC
CASSPPAGTGYEQYF
>TRBV6-5|TRBJ1-3|-|-
TGTGCCAGCAGCCGTGAGGGGTCTGGAAACACCATATATTTT
CASSREGSGNTIYF
>TRBV5-6|TRBJ2-7|-|TRBD2
TGTGCCAGCAAATCCGTCGGGACTAGAGGCGAGCAGTACTTC
CASKSVGTRGEQYF
>TRBV2|TRBJ2-2|-|TRBD1
TGTGCCAGCAGCCTGGAGGACAGGGGGTTTTATACCGGGGAGCTGTTTTTT
CASSLEDRGFYTGELFF
>TRBV10-1|TRBJ2-7|-|TRBD2
TGCGCCAGCAGTGAGTCGTGTCCGTCTGGACTAGCGGGAGAAAGACCCTACGAGCAGTACTTC
CASSESCPSGLAGERPYEQYF
>TRBV5-4|TRBJ2-1|-|TRBD1
TGTGCCAGCAGCGACGGACAGGCTCTTCACAATGAGCAGTTCTTC
CASSDGQALHNEQFF
>TRBV5-1|TRBJ2-3|-|-
TGCGCCAGCAGCTTGGGGGGTAGTCGCACAGATACGCAGTATTTT
CASSLGGSRTDTQYF
>TRBV7-6|TRBJ1-5|few|-
TGTGCCAGCAGCTTAGGAGGACGGGGCCCCAATCAGCCCCAGCATTTT
CASSLGGRGPNQPQHF
>TRBV9|TRBJ2-1|-|TRBD2
TGTGCCAGCAGCCCGGGACTAGCGGGAACCTACAATGAGCAGTTCTTC
CASSPGLAGTYNEQFF
>TRBV19|TRBJ1-5|-|TRBD1
TGTGCCAGTAGAGTGACAGGGTCCAATGGCCAGCCCCAGCATTTT
CASRVTGSNGQPQHF
>TRBV5-1|TRBJ2-2|-|-
TGCGCCAGCACCGAGGGACCCGGGGAGCTGTTTTTT
CASTEGPGELFF
>TRBV7-9|TRBJ1-4|-|TRBD1
TGTGCCAGCAGCGGCAGGACAGGGCAGTATGAAAAACTGTTTTTT
CASSGRTGQYEKLFF
>TRBV30|TRBJ2-7|-|-
TGTGCCTGGAGTGTAGTGGAGAAACTCTACGAGCAGTACTTC
CAWSVVEKLYEQYF
>TRBV6-5|TRBJ2-1|-|TRBD1
TGTGCCAGCAGTAACGGACAGGAGGTGTTCTTC
CASSNGQEVFF
>TRBV6-5|TRBJ2-1|-|-
TGTGCCAGCAGTGCCGGACAGCCCTACAATGAGCAGTTCTTC
CASSAGQPYNEQFF
>TRBV5-1|TRBJ2-3|few|TRBD1
TGCGCCAGCAGTCGGGACAGTAGCACAGATACGCAGTATTTT
CASSRDSSTDTQYF
>TRBV13|TRBJ2-1|once|TRBD2
TGTGCCAGCAGCTTCGGGGGGACCTACAATGAGCAGTTCTTC
CASSFGGTYNEQFF
>TRBV5-1|TRBJ1-1|-|-
TGCGCCAGCAGCTTGGCCGCTGGGGGTTCCACTGAAGCTTTCTTT
CASSLAAGGSTEAFF
>TRBV9|TRBJ2-1|few|-
TGTGCCAGCAGCGTAGATTATGAGCAGTTCTTC
CASSVDYEQFF
>TRBV7-6|TRBJ2-5|once|-
TGTGCCAGCAGCTTTTTTACCAACCAAGAGACCCAGTACTTC
CASSFFTNQETQYF
>TRBV5-8|TRBJ2-3|-|-
TGTGCCAGCAGCTCCTCTTTTCTTCGGGCAGATACGCAGTATTTT
CASSSSFLRADTQYF
>TRBV5-1|TRBJ2-5|-|-
TGCGCCAGCAGCTTGGACAGCAACCAAGAGACCCAGTACTTC
CASSLDSNQETQYF
>TRBV5-4|TRBJ2-1|-|TRBD2
TGTGCCAGCAGCTCGTCGGGGGGCAATGAGCAGTTCTTC
CASSSSGGNEQFF
>TRBV25-1|TRBJ2-3|once|-
TGTGCCAGCAGTGAATATCGGAGGTCCTCCGGGGGTGATACGCAGTATTTT
CASSEYRRSSGGDTQYF
>TRBV6-5|TRBJ1-3|-|-
TGTGCCAGCAGTTACGGCAGGGCGGGTGGAAACACCATATATTTT
CASSYGRAGGNTIYF
>TRBV27|TRBJ2-1|-|TRBD2
TGTGCCAGCAGTCCTTCTCGACTAGCGGGGTTGATTTACAATGAGCAGTTCTTC
CASSPSRLAGLIYNEQFF
>TRBV7-3|TRBJ2-1|-|TRBD2
TGTGCCAGCAGCTCCAGCCCCGGGACTAGCGGGGAGGTCTACAATGAGCAGTTCTTC
CASSSSPGTSGEVYNEQFF
>TRBV28|TRBJ2-1|-|TRBD1
TGTGCCAGCAGTCCAGGGGGCCAAGTGTGGAATGAGCAGTTCTTC
CASSPGGQVWNEQFF
>TRBV28|TRBJ1-5|-|TRBD1
TGTGCCAGCAGTCCCGAGGGCAGGGGACAGCAGCCCCAGCATTTT
CASSPEGRGQQPQHF
>TRBV27|TRBJ2-1|few|TRBD2
TGTGCCAGCACCTCCGGGACTAGCGGGAAAAATGAGCAGTTCTTC
CASTSGTSGKNEQFF
>TRBV19|TRBJ1-2|-|TRBD1
TGTGCCAGTAGTATCCCCGGGACAGCAGGCCCTTACACCTTC
CASSIPGTAGPYTF
>TRBV9|TRBJ2-3|-|TRBD1
TGTGCCAGCAGCGGCCCGCCACAGGGGGATACGCAGTATTTT
CASSGPPQGDTQYF
>TRBV6-1|TRBJ1-1|-|-
TGTGCCAGCAGGGCGGTCTATGAAGCTTTCTTT
CASRAVYEAFF
>TRBV15|TRBJ1-5|-|TRBD1
TGTGCCACCAGCAGACAGGGGGACAATCAGCCCCAGCATTTT
CATSRQGDNQPQHF
>TRBV27|TRBJ2-7|-|TRBD2
TGTGCCAGCAGTTTTCGGACTAGCGGGAGTGGGTCCTACGAGCAGTACTTC
CASSFRTSGSGSYEQYF